One T cell receptor beta chain is described in this entry. Unique molecular identifiers were incorporated during preparation of the TCRbeta library. TCRdb re-called the PCR reads with MiXCR, one entry per CDR3 protein. The table has roughly 570,000 distinct CDR3 sequences, over 25% seen once; the top ten hold 36%. The data stem from a study of T-cell reconstitution after alpha-beta-depleted transplantation in children. Germline CDR1 reads LNHDA; CDR2 reads SQIVND (reference sequence). V lost 6 bases and J lost 2, with 14 bases in between. This CDR3 comprises 15 residues. The receptor comes from a boy in the first two years of life with Wiskott-Aldrich syndrome, due to receive a stem cell transplant. J is TRBJ2-1 and V is TRBV19; tentatively, D is TRBD2 (7 bases). Sequencing used PBMCs, obtained before TCRalphabeta/CD19-depleted stem cell transplant. The CDR3 loop reads CASSQKGGAYNEQFF. Here the CDR3 DNA reads TGTGCCAGTAGCCAAAAGGGGGGGGCCTACAATGAGCAGTTCTTC.